A single sample is the source of the 32 T cell receptor beta chains below, sequenced in a study of shared clonotypes between healthy human individuals. Naive CD8 cells comprised CD45RO-negative, CCR7-positively selected cells, excluding terminally differentiated effector memory CD45RA+ cells. The assay was immunoSEQ multiplex PCR, and TCRdb's table has in-frame clones only and misses some. The sample includes approximately 810,000 clones, over 90% of them seen just once. Sample: naive CD8+ T cells sorted from blood. The source of these receptors is a man aged 25 to 40 in good health.

This chain links TRBV4-1 with TRBJ2-1; 12 bases align to TRBD2. The germline CDR1 and CDR2 sequences are MGHRA and YSYEKL. Trimming took 4 bases from V and 7 from J; bases not matched to a gene: 5. The CDR3 covers 15 residues. The CDR3 region has the DNA TGCGCCAGCAGCCGACTAGCGGGAGTGGAGAATGAGCAGTTCTTC. Protein: CASSRLAGVENEQFF.

This sequence joins TRBV9 and TRBJ2-3; 8 bases agree with TRBD2. Germline assignment: CDR1 SGDLS and CDR2 YYNGEE. CDR3 length: 16 amino acids. V shed 4 bases, J shed 4 bases, and the junction held 11 bases outside the gene matches. The DNA of the CDR3 is TGTGCCAGCAGCCCTAGGGCGGGAGCGGGGGCAGATACGCAGTATTTT. This gives the protein CASSPRAGAGADTQYF. Using reference TRBV9 and TRBJ2-3 for the parts outside the CDR3, the full variable domain is DSGVTQTPKHLITATGQRVTLRCSPRSGDLSVYWYQQSLDQGLQFLIQYYNGEERAKGNILERFSAQQFPDLHSELNLSSLELGDSALYFCASSPRAGAGADTQYFGPGTRLTVL.

The J gene is TRBJ2-2, the V gene TRBV9; D gene uncertain. V gave up 7 bases and J gave up 4 bases, with 11 bases separating them. Looked up from germline, CDR1 is SGDLS and CDR2 is YYNGEE. This CDR3 is built from 13 residues. Here the CDR3 reads CASDASSTGELFF. CDR3 bases: TGTGCCAGCGATGCCTCGAGCACCGGGGAGCTGTTTTTT.

The chain joins TRBV10-3 to TRBJ2-7; no reliable D call. CDR1 is ENHRY, CDR2 SYGVKD, per germline. V gave up 2 bases and J gave up 5 bases, with 19 bases separating them. This CDR3 has 16 amino acids. CDR3 DNA: TGTGCCATCAGTGAGCCACCGGGCTTCGAGAGTCACGAGCAGTACTTC. Residues: CAISEPPGFESHEQYF.

The chain joins TRBV5-4 to TRBJ2-1; perhaps TRBD2 as D (5 bases). The V and J ends lost 3 bases and 10 bases respectively, with 14 bases between them. Germline CDR1 is SGHNT and CDR2 is YYREEE (reference sequence). The CDR3 totals 13 residues. CDR3 protein: CASSSTRWREQFF. CDR3 nucleotide sequence: TGTGCCAGCAGCTCTACCCGATGGAGGGAGCAGTTCTTC.

The CDR3 DNA follows: TGTGCTACCAGGGAAAGCAACAATCAGCCCCAGCATTTT. Its protein is CATRESNNQPQHF. The chain couples TRBV28 to TRBJ1-5; D is possibly TRBD1 (5 bases). The CDR3 contains 13 residues. Germline-derived CDR1 and CDR2 are MDHEN and SYDVKM. The complete variable domain, with remaining parts taken from reference TRBV28 and TRBJ1-5, reads DVKVTQSSRYLVKRTGEKVFLECVQDMDHENMFWYRQDPGLGLRLIYFSYDVKMKEKGDIPEGYSVSREKKERFSLILESASTNQTSMYLCATRESNNQPQHFGDGTRLSIL.

The chain employs TRBV10-3 and TRBJ2-1; 9 positions match TRBD2. Germline CDR1 ENHRY, CDR2 SYGVKD. The CDR3 runs to 16 residues. The trim removed 5 bases at V and 3 bases at J, leaving 8 bases unmatched. The DNA of the CDR3 is TGTGCCATCAGTTATAGGACTAGCGAACTCTACAATGAGCAGTTCTTC. Translating gives CAISYRTSELYNEQFF.

The gene calls are TRBV7-3 and TRBJ2-3; tentatively, D is TRBD2 (5 bases). Germline assignment: CDR1 SGHTA and CDR2 FQGTGA. The CDR3 is made up of 14 amino acids. Trimming took off 5 bases at V and 0 bases at J, with 9 bases between the two ends. CDR3 in DNA: TGTGCCAGCAGCCCCGGACTGAGCACAGATACGCAGTATTTT. This codes for CASSPGLSTDTQYF.

The CDR3, as DNA: TGTGCCAGCAGCGAAACAGGGGGCGGAGGGGAGAGAAATGAAAAACTGTTTTTT. This gives the protein CASSETGGGGERNEKLFF. The chain joins TRBV9 to TRBJ1-4; 9 nucleotides agree with TRBD1. The CDR3 consists of 18 residues. CDR1 and CDR2 from the germline V gene are SGDLS and YYNGEE. V dropped 3 bases and J dropped 5; count of bases not matched to a gene: 14.

J is TRBJ2-7 and V is TRBV13, with D perhaps matching TRBD1 (6 bases). Germline V gene lookup returns CDR1 PRHDT and CDR2 FYEKMQ (reference sequence). Trimming took 7 bases from V and 4 from J, leaving 14 bases between them. The CDR3 runs to 13 residues. In DNA form, the CDR3 reads TGTGCCAGCAAATATATGGGGGCTTACGAGCAGTACTTC. Its translation is CASKYMGAYEQYF.

The V call is TRBV19, the J call TRBJ2-3; 10 bases match TRBD2. Trimming at V came to 7 bases and at J to 1 base, leaving 8 bases not matched to a gene. The CDR3 is 16 amino acids. Looked up from germline, CDR1 is LNHDA and CDR2 is SQIVND (reference sequence). The CDR3 nucleotides are TGTGCCAGTACCCTGGGGCTAGCGGGAGGCACAGATACGCAGTATTTT. Protein: CASTLGLAGGTDTQYF.

The rearrangement joins TRBV7-9 to TRBJ2-3; D might be TRBD1 (6 bases). The germline V and J ends were trimmed by 5 bases and 0 bases, with 12 bases remaining between them. The CDR3 is made up of 15 amino acids. From germline, CDR1 is SEHNR and CDR2 FQNEAQ (reference sequence). The CDR3 region has the DNA TGTGCCAGCAGCACGGGACATCTGAGCACAGATACGCAGTATTTT. Translated: CASSTGHLSTDTQYF.

The V gene is TRBV14, the J gene TRBJ2-7; 7 bases match TRBD1. V shed 4 bases and J 5 bases; nucleotides not matched to a gene: 5. Per germline, CDR1 SGHDN and CDR2 FVKESK. The CDR3 is 13 amino acids. The CDR3 coding sequence is TGTGCCAGCAGCCCACACACAGGGGACGAGCAGTACTTC. Protein sequence: CASSPHTGDEQYF.

The V gene is TRBV7-6, the J gene TRBJ1-4; D is perhaps TRBD1 (5 bases). Germline lookup yields CDR1 SGHVS and CDR2 FNYEAQ. V was cut by 5 bases and J by 7 bases, with 14 bases left in between. The CDR3 covers 14 residues. The CDR3 DNA reads TGTGCCAGCAGCCTCCGTTTGGGGGTTGAAAAACTGTTTTTT. The encoded protein is CASSLRLGVEKLFF.

V gene TRBV7-2 combines with J gene TRBJ2-7; a weak D match, TRBD1 (6 bases). Germline-derived CDR1 and CDR2 are SGHTA and FQGNSA. The CDR3 length is 13 residues. Trimming removed 3 bases from V and 1 base from J, with 7 bases in between. The CDR3 is CASSFGQSYEQYF. For the CDR3, the DNA is TGTGCCAGCAGCTTCGGACAGTCCTACGAGCAGTACTTC.

This chain links TRBV11-2 with TRBJ2-7; D is perhaps TRBD2 (5 bases). Deletions cut 5 bases from V and 3 bases from J, with 17 bases between. The length of the CDR3 is 15 residues. The V gene's germline CDR1 is SGHAT and CDR2 FQNNGV. DNA for the CDR3: TGTGCCAGCAGCCCGGACTCGAGGGCGGTCTACGAGCAGTACTTC. Translation gives CASSPDSRAVYEQYF.

This chain connects TRBV6-4 to TRBJ2-1; perhaps TRBD2 as D (6 bases). Trimming left V 4 bases short and J 3 bases short, with 10 bases between. CDR3 length equals 14 residues. The germline gives CDR1 MRHNA, CDR2 SNTAGT. In nucleotides, the CDR3 is TGTGCCAGCAGTGTCGGGAGTGACTACAATGAGCAGTTCTTC. It specifies CASSVGSDYNEQFF.

V gene TRBV4-1 combines with J gene TRBJ2-7, with 13 bases fitting TRBD2. After removal of 1 base from V and 4 bases from J, the junction contained 7 bases not matched to a gene. Germline CDR1 MGHRA, CDR2 YSYEKL. The CDR3 contains 17 residues. Written as DNA, the CDR3 is TGCGCCAGCAGCCAAGGGTATAGACTAGCGGGAGGATACGAGCAGTACTTC. Translated, it gives CASSQGYRLAGGYEQYF.

This chain connects TRBV7-6 to TRBJ2-7; no definite D call. From germline, CDR1 is SGHVS and CDR2 FNYEAQ. V lost 5 bases and J lost 3, with 11 bases in between. The CDR3 is made up of 13 amino acids. In nucleotides, the CDR3 is TGTGCCAGCAGCAAAGAGTCGGGCTACGAGCAGTACTTC. As protein: CASSKESGYEQYF.

The rearrangement joins TRBV5-4 to TRBJ2-7; unclear D gene. Germline values: CDR1 SGHNT, CDR2 YYREEE (reference sequence). The CDR3 consists of 14 residues. V lost 0 bases to trimming and J lost 2 bases, with 9 bases between them. The CDR3 nucleotides read TGTGCCAGCAGCTTGGGGAAAGGAGCCTACGAGCAGTACTTC. This encodes CASSLGKGAYEQYF.

The CDR3 here is CASSRYRTNEQFF. CDR3 sequence (DNA): TGTGCCAGCAGTAGGTACAGGACGAATGAGCAGTTCTTC. The rearrangement uses TRBV6-5 and TRBJ2-1; TRBD1 is a possible D gene (5 bases). This CDR3 has 13 amino acids. Germline V gene sequence: CDR1 MNHEY, CDR2 SVGAGI. The V gene lost 5 bases and the J gene lost 7 bases, with 12 bases spanning the gap.

This chain links TRBV5-4 with TRBJ2-7; the D call may be TRBD1 or TRBD2 (5 bases each). CDR3 length: 15 amino acids. V dropped 1 base and J dropped 1 base, with 12 bases sitting between them. CDR1 and CDR2 (germline): SGHNT, YYREEE (reference sequence). DNA of the CDR3: TGTGCCAGCAGCTTGCGGGACGGAGAGTCCTACGAGCAGTACTTC. Translation gives CASSLRDGESYEQYF.

V is TRBV7-8 and J is TRBJ2-1; perhaps TRBD2 as D (6 bases). Trimming took 5 bases from V and 2 from J, leaving 19 bases between them. This CDR3 region has 17 residues. Germline V gives CDR1 SGHVS, CDR2 FQNEAQ. CDR3 amino acids: CASSLPRGGNAYNEQFF. The CDR3 DNA is TGTGCCAGCAGCCTCCCGCGGGGCGGGAACGCCTACAATGAGCAGTTCTTC.

The chain uses TRBV10-3 and TRBJ2-1; no clear D. The CDR3 consists of 12 residues. V lost 11 bases to trimming and J lost 0 bases, with 8 bases between them. The V gene's germline CDR1 is ENHRY and CDR2 SYGVKD. In DNA, the CDR3 is TGTGCCGCCACCAGCTCCTACAATGAGCAGTTCTTC. Protein sequence: CAATSSYNEQFF.

CDR3 amino acids: CASSPLGDSNTGELFF. In nucleotides, the CDR3 is TGCGCCAGCAGCCCCCTAGGGGACTCGAACACCGGGGAGCTGTTTTTT. This chain connects TRBV5-1 to TRBJ2-2; TRBD2 is a possible D gene (6 bases). The ends were cut back, 4 bases at V and 0 bases at J, with 13 bases in the middle. The germline V gene encodes CDR1 SGHRS and CDR2 YFSETQ. The length of the CDR3 is 16 residues.

The V call is TRBV27, the J call TRBJ1-2; TRBD1 agrees at 10 bases. V was clipped by 6 bases and J by 4 bases; unmatched bases: 8. CDR1 and CDR2 from the germline V gene are MNHEY and SMNVEV (reference sequence). The CDR3 totals 15 residues. This chain's CDR3 is CASRRGQGSFYGYTF. CDR3 bases: TGTGCCAGCAGGAGGGGACAGGGGTCTTTCTATGGCTACACCTTC.

The chain combines TRBV6-1 with TRBJ2-2, with D perhaps TRBD2 (5 bases). Germline CDR1 reads MNHNS; CDR2 reads SASEGT. Trimming cost V 7 bases and J 4 bases, with 13 bases left between them. The CDR3 has 14 residues. The CDR3 region is CASNDVGSTGELFF. CDR3 DNA: TGTGCCAGCAACGATGTAGGGAGCACCGGGGAGCTGTTTTTT.

The rearrangement links TRBV7-9 to TRBJ2-7; D unresolved. Germline V gene lookup returns CDR1 SEHNR and CDR2 FQNEAQ (reference sequence). The germline V and J ends were trimmed by 6 bases and 2 bases, with 14 bases remaining between them. The CDR3 runs to 14 residues. CDR3 in DNA: TGTGCCAGCAGTACCCTGCTTGTCGCCTACGAGCAGTACTTC. It translates to CASSTLLVAYEQYF.

The J gene is TRBJ2-5, the V gene TRBV7-9; the match to TRBD1 covers 7 bases. V trimming: 1 base; J trimming: 5 bases; junction bases outside the gene matches: 13. The CDR3 extends over 17 amino acids. The V gene's germline CDR1 is SEHNR and CDR2 FQNEAQ (reference sequence). CDR3: CASSLGPWQGENETQYF. The CDR3 DNA is TGTGCCAGCAGCTTAGGCCCCTGGCAGGGGGAAAATGAGACCCAGTACTTC.

The V gene is TRBV10-3, the J gene TRBJ1-4, with 8 bases aligning to TRBD1. Germline V gene sequence: CDR1 ENHRY, CDR2 SYGVKD. This CDR3 comprises 13 residues. V lost 8 bases and J lost 8; bases outside the gene matches: 7. CDR3 sequence (DNA): TGTGCCATCTCAAAGGGGACAGGCGAAAAACTGTTTTTT. Its translation is CAISKGTGEKLFF.

This clone was seen only once. The chain employs TRBV12-5 and TRBJ1-5, with TRBD1 matching over 7 bases. In germline, CDR1 is LGHNT, CDR2 FRNRAP. V trimming: 4 bases; J trimming: 2 bases; junction bases outside the gene matches: 11. The CDR3 is 17 amino acids. CDR3 amino acids: CASGSSGQEEGNQPQHF. In DNA, the CDR3 is TGTGCTAGTGGTTCCTCCGGACAGGAGGAAGGCAATCAGCCCCAGCATTTT. Full variable domain (outside the CDR3, taken from reference TRBV12-5 and TRBJ1-5): DARVTQTPRHKVTEMGQEVTMRCQPILGHNTVFWYRQTMMQGLELLAYFRNRAPLDDSGMPKDRFSAEMPDATLATLKIQPSEPRDSAVYFCASGSSGQEEGNQPQHFGDGTRLSIL.

The rearrangement uses TRBV6-1 and TRBJ2-7, with 9 nucleotides matching TRBD2. CDR3 size: 14 residues. The trim removed 8 bases at V and 3 bases at J, leaving 8 bases unmatched. Germline loops: CDR1 MNHNS, CDR2 SASEGT. Here the CDR3 reads CASSGAGGYYEQYF. The CDR3 bases are TGTGCCAGCTCTGGGGCGGGAGGGTACTACGAGCAGTACTTC.